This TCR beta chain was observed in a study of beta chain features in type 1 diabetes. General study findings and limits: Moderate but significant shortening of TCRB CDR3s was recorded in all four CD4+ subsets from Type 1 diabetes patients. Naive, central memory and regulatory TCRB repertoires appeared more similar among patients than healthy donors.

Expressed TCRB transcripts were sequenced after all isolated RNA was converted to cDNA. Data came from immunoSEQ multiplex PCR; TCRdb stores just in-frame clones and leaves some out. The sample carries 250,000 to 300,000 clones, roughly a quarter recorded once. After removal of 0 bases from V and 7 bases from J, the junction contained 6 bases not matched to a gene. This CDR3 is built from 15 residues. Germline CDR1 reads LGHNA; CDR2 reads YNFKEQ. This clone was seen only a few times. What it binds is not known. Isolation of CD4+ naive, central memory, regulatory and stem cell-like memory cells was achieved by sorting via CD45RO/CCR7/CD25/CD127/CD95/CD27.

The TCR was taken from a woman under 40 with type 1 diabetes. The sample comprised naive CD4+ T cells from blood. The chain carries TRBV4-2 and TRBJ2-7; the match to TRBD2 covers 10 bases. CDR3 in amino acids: CASSQDTSGTFEQYF. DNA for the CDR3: TGTGCCAGCAGCCAAGATACTAGCGGGACATTTGAGCAGTACTTC.